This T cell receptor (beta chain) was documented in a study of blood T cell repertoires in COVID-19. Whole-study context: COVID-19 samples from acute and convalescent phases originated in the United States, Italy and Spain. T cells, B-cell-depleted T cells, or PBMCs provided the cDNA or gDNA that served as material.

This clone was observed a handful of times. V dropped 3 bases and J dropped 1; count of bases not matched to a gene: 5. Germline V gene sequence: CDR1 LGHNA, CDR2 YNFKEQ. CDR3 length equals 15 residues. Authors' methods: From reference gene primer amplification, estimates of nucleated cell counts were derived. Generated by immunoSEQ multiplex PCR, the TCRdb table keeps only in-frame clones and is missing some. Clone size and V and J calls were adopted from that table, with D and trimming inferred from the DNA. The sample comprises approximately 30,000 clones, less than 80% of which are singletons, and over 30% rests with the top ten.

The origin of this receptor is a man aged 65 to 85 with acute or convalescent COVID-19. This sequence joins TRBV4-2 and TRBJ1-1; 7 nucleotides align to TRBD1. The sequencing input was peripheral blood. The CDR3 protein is CASSQLDRTNTEAFF. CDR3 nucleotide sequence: TGTGCCAGCAGCCAGCTGGACAGGACGAACACTGAAGCTTTCTTT.